The clone carrying this TCR beta chain was found many times. The data were taken from a study of Graves' ophthalmopathy and Graves' hyperthyroidism. Per germline, CDR1 MDHEN and CDR2 SYDVKM. This CDR3 spans 15 amino acids. V shed 3 bases and J shed 1 base, with 7 bases lying between them. Transcripts of RNA were the source for amplifying TCR beta CDR3 regions. The workflow started with a first-round RT-PCR run with HTBI primers and then moved on to a second-round multiplex PCR. TCRdb used MiXCR to reprocess the multiplex PCR reads, holding one entry per CDR3 protein. The table lists over 200,000 distinct CDR3 sequences, just under 30% of them singletons. Moderate-to-severe activity, CAS ≥3, NOSPECS ≥4 and duration under 3 months were recorded for donors with ophthalmopathy. Clinical symptoms, serum thyroxine, TRAb, thyroid ultrasound and orbital computed tomography were relied on for diagnosis.

Sequenced input: peripheral blood. The J gene is TRBJ2-6, the V gene TRBV28; tentative D call: TRBD2 (5 bases). This clonotype was obtained from a middle-aged man with Graves' ophthalmopathy. CDR3 DNA sequence: TGTGCCAGCAGTTTCGAGGGTTCTGGGGCCAACGTCCTGACTTTC. Its protein is CASSFEGSGANVLTF.